The rows below give T cell receptor beta chains drawn from one sample of a study of beta chain features in type 1 diabetes. Only in-frame clones appear in the TCRdb table, and some are missing; sequencing was by immunoSEQ multiplex PCR. The sample has around 450,000 clones; 10% to 12% are singletons. Sequenced sample: naive CD4+ T cells from blood. Every receptor here comes from a woman younger than 30 in good health. The conserved cysteine and the conserved F or W are not part of the CDR3 here. The order of the fields is V gene, CDR3 length, D gene, J gene, CDR3 protein. A D gene is named only where the DNA matches it firmly.

v_call: TRBV18; cdr3_length: 14; d_call: .; j_call: TRBJ2-3; cdr3_aa: ASSPPGTAFTDTQY
v_call: TRBV30; cdr3_length: 13; d_call: TRBD1; j_call: TRBJ1-2; cdr3_aa: ASQGDRGIGYGYT
v_call: TRBV7-2; cdr3_length: 11; d_call: .; j_call: TRBJ2-5; cdr3_aa: ASSAREQETQY
v_call: TRBV13; cdr3_length: 11; d_call: .; j_call: TRBJ2-2; cdr3_aa: ASSLEQTGELF
v_call: TRBV9; cdr3_length: 13; d_call: TRBD1; j_call: TRBJ2-1; cdr3_aa: ASSPGTGVYNEQF
v_call: TRBV7-8; cdr3_length: 12; d_call: .; j_call: TRBJ1-3; cdr3_aa: ASSFGRPGNTIY
v_call: TRBV2; cdr3_length: 13; d_call: TRBD1; j_call: TRBJ2-1; cdr3_aa: ASAVMGQGYNEQF
v_call: TRBV6-5; cdr3_length: 13; d_call: .; j_call: TRBJ1-3; cdr3_aa: ASSTGIPSGNTIY
v_call: TRBV5-4; cdr3_length: 12; d_call: .; j_call: TRBJ2-3; cdr3_aa: ASSPSKVADTQY
v_call: TRBV6-5; cdr3_length: 13; d_call: .; j_call: TRBJ2-5; cdr3_aa: ASSPPGTTKGAQY
v_call: TRBV25-1; cdr3_length: 11; d_call: .; j_call: TRBJ1-6; cdr3_aa: ASSLGPGSPLH
v_call: TRBV5-1; cdr3_length: 14; d_call: TRBD2; j_call: TRBJ2-3; cdr3_aa: ASSLGLAESTDTQY
v_call: TRBV7-7; cdr3_length: 11; d_call: .; j_call: TRBJ2-5; cdr3_aa: ASSPDRRETQY
v_call: TRBV27; cdr3_length: 12; d_call: TRBD2; j_call: TRBJ2-1; cdr3_aa: ASSLWGGYNEQF
v_call: TRBV30; cdr3_length: 12; d_call: .; j_call: TRBJ1-1; cdr3_aa: AWSVLRLNTEAF
v_call: TRBV5-1; cdr3_length: 13; d_call: TRBD2; j_call: TRBJ2-1; cdr3_aa: ASSLTSGRAFEQF
v_call: TRBV27; cdr3_length: 14; d_call: .; j_call: TRBJ2-1; cdr3_aa: ASAPFLGPRYNEQF
v_call: TRBV5-4; cdr3_length: 11; d_call: .; j_call: TRBJ2-2; cdr3_aa: ASSVVPTGELF
v_call: TRBV19; cdr3_length: 9; d_call: .; j_call: TRBJ1-1; cdr3_aa: ASKNDRGAF
v_call: TRBV29-1; cdr3_length: 15; d_call: .; j_call: TRBJ2-1; cdr3_aa: SVGGSGPFDSYNEQF
v_call: TRBV5-1; cdr3_length: 12; d_call: .; j_call: TRBJ2-1; cdr3_aa: ASSFQGDGNEQF
v_call: TRBV14; cdr3_length: 15; d_call: .; j_call: TRBJ2-1; cdr3_aa: ASSPYRTGRNYNEQF
v_call: TRBV7-9; cdr3_length: 12; d_call: .; j_call: TRBJ2-3; cdr3_aa: ASKESIGTDTQY
v_call: TRBV19; cdr3_length: 14; d_call: TRBD2; j_call: TRBJ2-5; cdr3_aa: ASSIGLAGDWETQY
v_call: TRBV29-1; cdr3_length: 13; d_call: TRBD2; j_call: TRBJ2-2; cdr3_aa: SVLLAGVATGELF
v_call: TRBV28; cdr3_length: 12; d_call: TRBD1; j_call: TRBJ1-2; cdr3_aa: ASRRQGTTYGYT
v_call: TRBV4-1; cdr3_length: 13; d_call: .; j_call: TRBJ2-4; cdr3_aa: ASSLGQYSKNIQY
v_call: TRBV7-8; cdr3_length: 11; d_call: .; j_call: TRBJ2-1; cdr3_aa: ASLPGAYNEQF
v_call: TRBV4-3; cdr3_length: 16; d_call: TRBD1; j_call: TRBJ1-6; cdr3_aa: ASSQARSGQGWVSPLH
v_call: TRBV29-1; cdr3_length: 11; d_call: TRBD2; j_call: TRBJ2-5; cdr3_aa: SDETSGKETQY
v_call: TRBV5-4; cdr3_length: 12; d_call: TRBD1; j_call: TRBJ2-2; cdr3_aa: ASSSGTATGELF
v_call: TRBV23-1; cdr3_length: 14; d_call: TRBD1; j_call: TRBJ1-2; cdr3_aa: ASSNQGDSRYYGYT